This is a list of T cell receptor beta chains from one sample in a study of cytomegalovirus exposure and HLA in healthy donors. Clones were sequenced by immunoSEQ multiplex PCR, and TCRdb holds only the in-frame ones, with some missing. Among roughly 330,000 clones, 87% were seen once, and the ten largest hold roughly 1.1%. Material for sequencing was PBMCs. All receptors derive from a woman aged 25 to 39 in good health and CMV-seropositive. CDR3s include the opening cysteine and the closing phenylalanine or tryptophan. D genes are given only for firm matches. Expanded clones are given a class, and other clones once, few, many or no size at all.

CASSFDRVAEAFF TGTGCCAGCAGCTTCGACAGGGTCGCTGAAGCTTTCTTT TRBD1 TRBJ1-1 . TRBV7-2
CASSLVDRNYEQYF TGCGCCAGCAGCTTGGTGGACAGAAACTACGAGCAGTACTTC . TRBJ2-7 . TRBV5-1
CAWSRDINSPLHF TGTGCCTGGAGCCGGGACATAAATTCACCCCTCCACTTT . TRBJ1-6 . TRBV30
CSAPDGGNTIYF TGCAGCGCCCCGGACGGGGGAAACACCATATATTTT . TRBJ1-3 . TRBV29-1
CASSPGLEDEQFF TGTGCCAGCTCACCGGGCCTTGAGGATGAGCAGTTCTTC . TRBJ2-1 . TRBV18
CASSIPENRPEAFF TGTGCCAGTAGTATCCCGGAAAACCGACCTGAAGCTTTCTTT . TRBJ1-1 . TRBV19
CASSLVPNEQFF TGTGCCAGCAGCTTAGTCCCCAATGAGCAGTTCTTC . TRBJ2-1 . TRBV7-9
CASSPGGSYSNQPQHF TGTGCCAGCAGTCCAGGGGGGTCCTATAGCAATCAGCCCCAGCATTTT TRBD1 TRBJ1-5 . TRBV28
CSVVRGGGLAEAFF TGCAGCGTTGTCCGGGGGGGAGGTCTGGCTGAAGCTTTCTTT . TRBJ1-1 . TRBV29-1
CASSSGGAYAAENYGYTF TGTGCCAGCAGTTCCGGAGGGGCTTATGCAGCCGAGAACTATGGCTACACCTTC . TRBJ1-2 once TRBV27
CASSLGPTTYEQYF TGTGCCAGCAGCCTCGGGCCTACAACCTACGAGCAGTACTTC . TRBJ2-7 . TRBV7-8
CASSLSRGGTGNNSPLHF TGTGCCAGCAGCTTATCCCGGGGGGGGACAGGGAATAATTCACCCCTCCACTTT TRBD1 TRBJ1-6 once TRBV7-2
CASSLEDRGSNEQFF TGTGCCAGCAGTTTGGAGGACAGGGGATCCAATGAGCAGTTCTTC TRBD1 TRBJ2-1 . TRBV27
CASSPNQFLLFF TGCGCCAGCAGCCCGAACCAGTTTTTGCTGTTTTTT . TRBJ1-4 . TRBV4-1
CASSLAWTAEETQYF TGCGCCAGCAGCTTGGCCTGGACAGCGGAAGAGACCCAGTACTTC . TRBJ2-5 . TRBV5-1
CASSPETSGGLYEQYF TGTGCCAGCAGCCCAGAGACTAGCGGGGGACTCTACGAGCAGTACTTC TRBD2 TRBJ2-7 . TRBV5-5
CASSLGDSGESTDTQYF TGTGCCAGCAGCCTTGGCGATAGCGGGGAAAGCACAGATACGCAGTATTTT TRBD2 TRBJ2-3 . TRBV9
CASSLELAANTGELFF TGCGCCAGCAGCTTGGAACTAGCGGCGAACACCGGGGAGCTGTTTTTT TRBD2 TRBJ2-2 once TRBV5-1